This T cell receptor (beta chain) was profiled in a study of PD-1 blockade in classical Hodgkin lymphoma. General study points: By C4D1, diversity of CD4+ TCRs had risen significantly, whereas that of CD8+ TCRs had not. Reports indicated that newly diagnosed patients had lower baseline TCR diversity than healthy donors did. There remain no defined causes for the repertoire differences, which possibly reflect disease activity or prior therapy. Complete responders showed a baseline diversity that resembled the diversity of newly diagnosed patients.

V shed 0 bases and J shed 4 bases, with 11 bases lying between them. The CDR3 is made up of 15 amino acids. Looked up from germline, CDR1 is SGDLS and CDR2 is YYNGEE. Turning to this clone: Its matching antigen is unknown.

TCRdb's table, derived via immunoSEQ multiplex PCR, lists solely in-frame clones and lacks some. Altogether roughly 49,000 clones are present, around 87% being singletons, with the ten largest covering approximately 14%. Indicated time point: cycle 4 day 1 (C4D1), after 6 weeks of nivolumab. There was relapse after autologous stem cell transplantation in every patient, and there was variation in brentuximab vedotin exposure. The clonotype comes from a human donor with classical Hodgkin lymphoma. The chain joins TRBV9 to TRBJ2-1, with D possibly being TRBD2 (6 bases). Sequenced material: peripheral blood mononuclear cells (PBMCs), taken before the fourth cycle of nivolumab. CDR3 region: CASSVAGTSYNEQFF. In nucleotides, the CDR3 is TGTGCCAGCAGCGTAGCCGGGACTTCGTACAATGAGCAGTTCTTC.